One and the same sample provided the 3 T cell receptor beta chains below, sequenced in a study of blood T cell repertoires in COVID-19. Sequencing used immunoSEQ multiplex PCR; TCRdb keeps in-frame clones, though not all of them. The repertoire holds hundreds of thousands of clones, with roughly 89% as singletons. The sample taken for sequencing was peripheral blood. These receptors all stem from a woman in her late teens or twenties who had recovered from COVID-19.

The chain combines TRBV27 with TRBJ1-2; D is unclear. V was trimmed by 2 bases and J by 4 bases, leaving 11 bases between them. Per the germline V gene, CDR1 is MNHEY and CDR2 is SMNVEV (reference sequence). The CDR3 runs 14 residues. CDR3 in DNA: TGTGCCAGCAGTTTAGAGGGCGGCGGCTATGGCTACACCTTC. Protein product: CASSLEGGGYGYTF.

The J gene is TRBJ2-1, the V gene TRBV4-3; the match to TRBD2 covers 12 bases. This CDR3 is built from 17 residues. Trimming cost V 4 bases and J 4 bases; bases outside gene matches: 8. The germline CDR1 and CDR2 sequences are LGHNA and YSLEER. The CDR3 DNA is TGCGCCAGCAGCCGAACCAGGACTAGCGGGAATTACAATGAGCAGTTCTTC. Its translation: CASSRTRTSGNYNEQFF.

The J gene is TRBJ1-6, the V gene TRBV10-3, with TRBD1 identical over 9 bases. The CDR3 is made up of 13 amino acids. Per the germline V gene, CDR1 is ENHRY and CDR2 is SYGVKD. The V gene end was trimmed by 6 bases and the J gene end by 10 bases; junction bases not matched to a gene: 4. The CDR3 DNA is TGTGCCATCAGGGACAGGGGAAAGTCACCCCTCCACTTT. The encoded protein is CAIRDRGKSPLHF.